This T cell receptor (beta chain) was captured by sequencing in a study of control samples from healthy donors and cancer patients. Only in-frame clones appear in the TCRdb table, and some are missing; sequencing was by immunoSEQ multiplex PCR. Altogether about 170,000 clones are present, about 91% being singletons, with the ten largest covering 4.5% to 6%. The CDR3 covers 13 residues. V lost 7 bases and J lost 4; bases outside the gene matches: 4. Germline values: CDR1 SGHTA, CDR2 FQGNSA. The TCR comes from a woman younger than 45 in good health. Input material: blood. This chain uses TRBV7-2 with TRBJ2-1; TRBD2 agrees at 7 bases. The CDR3: CASNLAAYNEQFF. The CDR3 nucleotides are TGTGCCAGCAACCTAGCGGCATACAATGAGCAGTTCTTC.